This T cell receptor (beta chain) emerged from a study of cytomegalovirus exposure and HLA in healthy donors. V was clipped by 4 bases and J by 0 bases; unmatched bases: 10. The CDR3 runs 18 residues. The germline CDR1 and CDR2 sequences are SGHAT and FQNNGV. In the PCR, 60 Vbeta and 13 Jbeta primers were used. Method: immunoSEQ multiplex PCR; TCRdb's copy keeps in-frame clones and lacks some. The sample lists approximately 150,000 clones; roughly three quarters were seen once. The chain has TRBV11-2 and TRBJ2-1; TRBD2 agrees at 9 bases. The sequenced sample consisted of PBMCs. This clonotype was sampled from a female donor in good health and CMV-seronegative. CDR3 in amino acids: CASSSQKSGGYSYNEQFF. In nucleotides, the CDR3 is TGTGCCAGCAGCTCCCAGAAGAGCGGGGGGTACTCCTACAATGAGCAGTTCTTC. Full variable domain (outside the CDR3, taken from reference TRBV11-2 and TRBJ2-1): EAGVAQSPRYKIIEKRQSVAFWCNPISGHATLYWYQQILGQGPKLLIQFQNNGVVDDSQLPKDRFSAERLKGVDSTLKIQPAKLEDSAVYLCASSSQKSGGYSYNEQFFGPGTRLTVL.